These 7 T cell receptor beta chains were sequenced from one sample in a study. TCRdb fed the 5' RACE reads into MiXCR, producing one record per CDR3 protein. The repertoire consists of tens of thousands of distinct CDR3 sequences, with more than 15% occurring once and the leading ten covering under 3%. The sequenced sample consisted of naive CD4+ T cells sorted from blood. Subset indicated: naive CD4+ T cells, CD4+CD45RA+CD25-. These receptors were taken from a female donor with breast cancer.

With regard to this clonotype: Possible read error: a much larger clone is one base away. V usage is TRBV15 and J usage is TRBJ1-2; D gene uncertain. Deletions cut 0 bases from V and 6 bases from J, with 8 bases between. CDR3 length: 13 residues. Germline lookup yields CDR1 LNHNV and CDR2 YYDKDF (reference sequence). The chain's CDR3 is CATSRDFQNGYTF. The CDR3 DNA is TGTGCCACCAGCAGAGATTTCCAGAATGGCTACACCTTC.

The chain has TRBV5-1 and TRBJ2-7; 10 positions match TRBD2. CDR1 and CDR2 from the germline V gene are SGHRS and YFSETQ. V trimming: 1 base; J trimming: 3 bases; junction bases outside the gene matches: 1. This CDR3 contains 14 residues. The CDR3 nucleotides are TGCGCCAGCAGCTTGCAGCGGGGGGGCTACGAGCAGTACTTC. Protein sequence: CASSLQRGGYEQYF.

About this clonotype itself: A much larger clone is a single base away; this may be a read error. The rearrangement joins TRBV20-1 to TRBJ2-5; D gene unclear. Germline assignment: CDR1 DFQATT and CDR2 SNEGSKA (reference sequence). The CDR3 runs 14 residues. CDR3 region: CGARDYRQLETQYF. The CDR3 DNA reads TGCGGTGCTAGAGATTATCGGCAGTTAGAGACCCAGTACTTC.

The chain couples TRBV5-1 to TRBJ1-4; 9 positions agree with TRBD1. Germline V gene lookup returns CDR1 SGHRS and CDR2 YFSETQ. The CDR3 covers 15 residues. V lost 6 bases and J lost 7; bases outside the gene matches: 10. The CDR3 DNA follows: TGCGCCAGCACCCCCTCGGGACAGGGAAGTGAAAAACTGTTTTTT. Encoded protein: CASTPSGQGSEKLFF. The whole variable domain, remainder taken from reference TRBV5-1 and TRBJ1-4, is KAGVTQTPRYLIKTRGQQVTLSCSPISGHRSVSWYQQTPGQGLQFLFEYFSETQRNKGNFPGRFSGRQFSNSRSEMNVSTLELGDSALYLCASTPSGQGSEKLFFGSGTQLSVL.

V gene TRBV12-3 or TRBV12-4 combines with J gene TRBJ2-7; D gene unclear. The CDR3 contains 13 residues. V was clipped by 9 bases and J by 0 bases, with 12 bases between them. The CDR3 DNA is TGTGCCAGGACCCAGAGAGGCTCCTACGAGCAGTACTTC. Translating gives CARTQRGSYEQYF.

The chain carries TRBV20-1 and TRBJ2-7, with D possibly TRBD2 on 5 matching bases. From germline, CDR1 is DFQATT and CDR2 SNEGSKA (reference sequence). There are 12 residues in the CDR3. Between the trimmed V and J ends, which lost 4 bases and 3 bases, there was a span of 10 bases. CDR3 nucleotides: TGCAGTGCTAAAGTGAGGGACTACGAGCAGTACTTC. Its protein product is CSAKVRDYEQYF.

The J gene is TRBJ2-3, the V gene TRBV18; perhaps TRBD2 as D (6 bases). CDR1 KGHSH and CDR2 LQKENI come from the germline V gene. The CDR3 has 14 amino acids. V was cut by 2 bases and J by 0 bases, with 6 bases left in between. The CDR3 reads CASSPGRSTDTQYF. The CDR3 nucleotides read TGTGCCAGCTCACCAGGGAGGAGCACAGATACGCAGTATTTT.